These 31 T cell receptor beta chains were sequenced from one sample in a study of naive and memory T cell subsets. No antigen has been assigned to these receptors. Both TRBC1 and TRBC2 were covered by a beta constant-region primer of two equimolar oligonucleotides. The ligated cDNA underwent four PCR rounds using SP2 and nested alpha and beta constant-region primers. TCRdb independently ran MiXCR on the UMI-ligation and nested PCR reads; one entry per CDR3 protein. The repertoire holds around 140,000 distinct CDR3 sequences, with approximately 20% as singletons. Study-wide results and limits: Especially in CD8 cells, naive repertoires contained a few larger clonotypes, possibly CD45RA-re-expressing memory cells.

Sequences were obtained from naive CD8+ T cells from blood. These receptor sequences come from a human donor in good health.

The chain employs TRBV30 and TRBJ1-5, with D perhaps TRBD1 (6 bases). Germline loops: CDR1 GTSNPN, CDR2 SVGIG (reference sequence). This CDR3 is built from 16 residues. Between the trimmed V and J ends, which lost 0 bases and 2 bases, there was a span of 14 bases. DNA of the CDR3: TGTGCCTGGAGTGTAGGGGGACCCCTTGGCAATCAGCCCCAGCATTTT. Translated: CAWSVGGPLGNQPQHF.

Here the CDR3 reads CSVEARDYRETQYF. The CDR3 nucleotides read TGCAGCGTTGAAGCCCGGGACTATCGAGAGACCCAGTACTTC. The chain recombines TRBV29-1 with TRBJ2-5, with 7 bases that match TRBD2. The CDR3 extends over 14 amino acids. Germline CDR1 SQVTM, CDR2 ANQGSEA. The V and J ends lost 1 base and 4 bases, in that order; junction bases with no gene match: 6.

The chain employs TRBV6-2 or TRBV6-3 and TRBJ2-7; D remains unclear. Germline V gene lookup returns CDR1 MNHEY and CDR2 SVGEGT. The CDR3 has 13 residues. Trimming cost V 7 bases and J 3 bases, with 13 bases left between them. CDR3 residues: CASTPEERYEQYF. In DNA form, the CDR3 reads TGTGCCAGCACCCCTGAGGAGCGCTACGAGCAGTACTTC.

This clonotype was recorded only once. The V call is TRBV6-1, the J call TRBJ2-1; TRBD1 aligns across 9 bases. The CDR3 runs 16 residues. Germline V lookup: CDR1 MNHNS, CDR2 SASEGT. The ends lost 4 bases at V and 4 bases at J; junction bases unmatched: 8. Written as DNA, the CDR3 is TGTGCCAGCAGTGTACCGGGACAGGGATTTTACAATGAGCAGTTCTTC. Translated: CASSVPGQGFYNEQFF.

This chain joins TRBV30 and TRBJ1-1; D gene uncertain. V lost 2 bases, J lost 3 bases, and 16 bases lay in between. Germline V gives CDR1 GTSNPN, CDR2 SVGIG (reference sequence). The CDR3 contains 15 residues. This CDR3 is CAWSSLGYGDTEAFF. The CDR3 coding sequence is TGTGCCTGGAGTTCACTGGGGTATGGCGACACTGAAGCTTTCTTT.

The rearrangement uses TRBV2 and TRBJ2-1, with 8 bases aligning to TRBD2. Germline trimming cut 7 bases from V and 2 bases from J; bases unmatched to any gene: 7. This CDR3 has 15 residues. The germline V gene has CDR1 SNHLY and CDR2 FYNNEI. CDR3 sequence: CASTAGGGPYNEQFF. The CDR3 coding sequence is TGTGCCAGCACGGCGGGAGGTGGGCCCTACAATGAGCAGTTCTTC.

The table lists this clonotype with a few counts. The V and J genes are TRBV12-3 or TRBV12-4 and TRBJ2-7, with D uncertain. The V end lost 3 bases, the J end lost 4 bases, and 7 bases lay between the germline ends. The CDR3 extends over 12 amino acids. The CDR3 spells CASSLIVYEQYF. As DNA, the CDR3 is TGTGCCAGCAGTTTGATAGTTTACGAGCAGTACTTC.

This clonotype was seen a handful of times. This chain joins TRBV27 and TRBJ1-5, with unresolved D. The CDR3 consists of 14 residues. V was cut by 3 bases and J by 0 bases, with 6 bases left in between. CDR1 and CDR2 (germline): MNHEY, SMNVEV (reference sequence). CDR3 in DNA: TGTGCCAGCAGTTTTGCAGTTAGCAATCAGCCCCAGCATTTT. Translated, it gives CASSFAVSNQPQHF.

This clonotype occurred a few times. The gene calls are TRBV25-1 and TRBJ2-2; D is tentatively TRBD1 or TRBD2 (5 bases each). V gave up 3 bases and J gave up 6 bases, with 5 bases separating them. CDR3 size: 12 residues. Per the germline V gene, CDR1 is MGHDK and CDR2 is SYGVNS. CDR3: CASSEGAGELFF. In nucleotides, the CDR3 is TGTGCCAGCAGTGAGGGGGCCGGGGAGCTGTTTTTT. The variable domain in full, with the rest retrieved from reference TRBV25-1 and TRBJ2-2, is EADIYQTPRYLVIGTGKKITLECSQTMGHDKMYWYQQDPGMELHLIHYSYGVNSTEKGDLSSESTVSRIRTEHFPLTLESARPSHTSQYLCASSEGAGELFFGEGSRLTVL.

This clonotype was detected only a few times. This chain links TRBV20-1 with TRBJ1-4, with unresolved D. The CDR3 runs to 14 residues. The germline gives CDR1 DFQATT, CDR2 SNEGSKA (reference sequence). Trimming pared 1 base from V and 0 bases from J, leaving 6 bases between. The CDR3 here is CSARGFATNEKLFF. For the CDR3, the DNA is TGCAGTGCTAGAGGGTTTGCAACTAATGAAAAACTGTTTTTT.

Here the CDR3 DNA reads TGTGCCAGCAAACCCGGGACAGTAGCCAATCAGCCCCAGCATTTT. This gives the protein CASKPGTVANQPQHF. This rearrangement joins TRBV27 to TRBJ1-5, with 7 bases lining up with TRBD1. The CDR3 consists of 15 residues. Germline trimming cut 7 bases from V and 3 bases from J; bases unmatched to any gene: 9. Germline V gene data show CDR1 as MNHEY and CDR2 as SMNVEV (reference sequence).

The CDR3 nucleotides read TGTGCCAGCAGTTTTAGCGGGGCCACCGGAACAGGGCAGTTCTTC. Translating it yields CASSFSGATGTGQFF. J is TRBJ2-1 and V is TRBV28; 8 nucleotides agree with TRBD2. The CDR3 extends over 15 amino acids. Germline CDR1 MDHEN, CDR2 SYDVKM. After removal of 3 bases from V and 12 bases from J, the junction contained 13 bases not matched to a gene.

This clonotype appeared a few times. The gene calls are TRBV15 and TRBJ1-1, with D maybe TRBD1 (5 bases). V dropped 5 bases and J dropped 0 bases, with 13 bases sitting between them. Germline V gives CDR1 LNHNV, CDR2 YYDKDF (reference sequence). The CDR3 runs 15 residues. CDR3 in amino acids: CATSGGAWLNTEAFF. The CDR3 DNA follows: TGTGCCACCAGCGGGGGAGCGTGGTTGAACACTGAAGCTTTCTTT.

This clonotype has a handful of counts. The rearrangement joins TRBV28 to TRBJ1-5, with D tentatively TRBD1 (5 bases). The CDR3 has 16 residues. Germline V gene sequence: CDR1 MDHEN, CDR2 SYDVKM. V lost 4 bases and J 0 bases, leaving 13 bases between the germline ends. In DNA form, the CDR3 reads TGTGCCAGCAGTTCGGGGGAACCCGGTAGCAATCAGCCCCAGCATTTT. It codes for CASSSGEPGSNQPQHF.

The V gene is TRBV12-3 or TRBV12-4, the J gene TRBJ2-3; the D is unclear. Between the trimmed V and J ends, which lost 7 bases and 4 bases, there was a span of 6 bases. This CDR3 is 11 amino acids long. CDR3 region: CASIGADTQYF. The CDR3 DNA is TGTGCCAGCATAGGAGCAGATACGCAGTATTTT.

This clonotype was observed many times. V gene TRBV28 combines with J gene TRBJ1-1, with unresolved D. Trimming took off 5 bases at V and 5 bases at J, with 6 bases between the two ends. The CDR3 extends over 11 amino acids. Germline loops: CDR1 MDHEN, CDR2 SYDVKM. The DNA of the CDR3 is TGTGCCAGCAGTCCCGGTACTGAAGCTTTCTTT. Encoded protein: CASSPGTEAFF.

The genes are TRBV6-2 or TRBV6-3 and TRBJ1-5; no firm D call. V lost 0 bases and J 9 bases, leaving 6 bases between the germline ends. The germline V gene encodes CDR1 MNHEY and CDR2 SVGEGT. The CDR3 runs to 12 residues. The CDR3 loop is CASSYSGLPQHF. CDR3 coding DNA: TGTGCCAGCAGTTACTCGGGCCTGCCCCAGCATTTT.

The V call is TRBV27, the J call TRBJ1-4; D is unresolved. Trimming left V 0 bases short and J 8 bases short, with 13 bases between. CDR1 is MNHEY, CDR2 SMNVEV, per germline (reference sequence). The CDR3 runs 15 residues. CDR3 loop: CASSLSSGPGEKLFF. CDR3 sequence (DNA): TGTGCCAGCAGTTTATCGTCTGGGCCGGGGGAAAAACTGTTTTTT.

This clonotype was seen more than once but under ten times. The rearrangement links TRBV9 to TRBJ2-7; possibly TRBD1 for D (6 bases). Trimming took off 0 bases at V and 7 bases at J, with 14 bases between the two ends. Germline CDR1 SGDLS, CDR2 YYNGEE. The CDR3 length is 14 residues. CDR3 protein: CASSVEDRIGEQYF. In nucleotides, the CDR3 is TGTGCCAGCAGCGTAGAGGACAGAATTGGGGAGCAGTACTTC.

To note about this clonotype: Its ends do not fully match the called genes, so a read error is possible. The genes are TRBV12-3 or TRBV12-4 and TRBJ2-7; D gene unclear. The CDR3 covers 15 residues. CDR3 DNA: TGTGCCAGCAGCTTAGGTGAATTCAGCTCCTACGAGCAGTACTTC. It codes for CASSLGEFSSYEQYF.

The rearrangement links TRBV30 to TRBJ2-7; possible D gene TRBD1, 6 bases. Germline V gene lookup returns CDR1 GTSNPN and CDR2 SVGIG (reference sequence). This CDR3 has 15 amino acids. Trimming removed 0 bases from V and 6 bases from J, with 18 bases in between. CDR3: CAWSVMSPEGGEQYF. In DNA, the CDR3 is TGTGCCTGGAGTGTAATGTCCCCGGAAGGGGGCGAGCAGTACTTC.

The chain combines TRBV28 with TRBJ2-7; perhaps TRBD1 as D (5 bases). Germline CDR1 reads MDHEN; CDR2 reads SYDVKM. V was shortened by 4 bases and J by 2 bases, with 18 bases between the two germline ends. CDR3 length: 16 residues. CDR3 sequence (DNA): TGTGCCAGCAGTTCCCGCCAGGGCGGCTTCACCTACGAGCAGTACTTC. Its translation: CASSSRQGGFTYEQYF.

The V gene is TRBV29-1, the J gene TRBJ1-2; weak D call: TRBD1 (5 bases). V lost 5 bases and J 0 bases, leaving 10 bases between the germline ends. Germline V gives CDR1 SQVTM, CDR2 ANQGSEA. The CDR3 consists of 13 residues. The CDR3 DNA sequence: TGCAGCGTTCGTCCGGACACTAACTATGGCTACACCTTC. Protein sequence: CSVRPDTNYGYTF.

The sample holds a few counts of this clonotype. The chain employs TRBV7-8 and TRBJ2-7; a possible D gene is TRBD1 (6 bases). Germline CDR1 reads SGHVS; CDR2 reads FQNEAQ. Trimming pared 4 bases from V and 1 base from J, leaving 14 bases between. The CDR3 is made up of 15 amino acids. The CDR3 DNA sequence: TGTGCCAGCAGCTCCTCCGGGACACCGTCCTACGAGCAGTACTTC. This gives the protein CASSSSGTPSYEQYF.

The V and J genes are TRBV27 and TRBJ2-3; no firm D call. The germline gives CDR1 MNHEY, CDR2 SMNVEV (reference sequence). This CDR3 region has 14 residues. V lost 0 bases to trimming and J lost 7 bases, with 11 bases between them. The CDR3 region is CASSLSPGPYTQYF. CDR3 nucleotides: TGTGCCAGCAGTTTATCGCCCGGGCCCTATACGCAGTATTTT.

This clonotype was recorded a few times. The chain has TRBV20-1 and TRBJ2-7, with D perhaps being TRBD1 or TRBD2 (5 bases each). CDR3 length: 13 residues. The V gene's germline CDR1 is DFQATT and CDR2 SNEGSKA (reference sequence). The V end was cut by 5 bases, the J end by 0 bases, with 11 bases between. The CDR3 DNA reads TGCAGTGCTGACGCCGGGGCCTCCTACGAGCAGTACTTC. Translating it yields CSADAGASYEQYF.

This rearrangement joins TRBV28 to TRBJ1-2; D not certain. Germline loops: CDR1 MDHEN, CDR2 SYDVKM. V lost 5 bases and J lost 4, with 17 bases in between. The CDR3 is made up of 15 amino acids. Here the CDR3 DNA reads TGTGCCAGCAGTCAACTCGGCCGATCGCTCTATGGCTACACCTTC. This encodes CASSQLGRSLYGYTF.

This clonotype showed up many times. This sequence joins TRBV7-9 and TRBJ1-4, with D possibly being TRBD1 (6 bases). This CDR3 region has 15 residues. CDR1 is SEHNR, CDR2 FQNEAQ, per germline (reference sequence). V lost 4 bases and J 4 bases, leaving 13 bases between the germline ends. The DNA for the CDR3 is TGTGCCAGCAGCTCTCCAGGGGCCCTTAATGAAAAACTGTTTTTT. Amino acid sequence: CASSSPGALNEKLFF.

Written as DNA, the CDR3 is TGTGCCAGCAGCTTAGGTTCTAGCGGGAGTTTCACAGATACGCAGTATTTT. As protein: CASSLGSSGSFTDTQYF. This chain uses TRBV13 with TRBJ2-3; 10 nucleotides align to TRBD2. With 0 bases clipped from V and 2 bases from J, the junction kept 5 bases outside the gene matches. The CDR3 is made up of 17 amino acids. Germline CDR1 and CDR2: PRHDT and FYEKMQ (reference sequence).

The V call is TRBV29-1, the J call TRBJ2-1, with 7 bases that match TRBD2. The CDR3 is made up of 13 amino acids. V dropped 8 bases and J dropped 3; count of bases not matched to a gene: 7. Germline-derived CDR1 and CDR2 are SQVTM and ANQGSEA. CDR3 in amino acids: CSSGLDNYNEQFF. The CDR3 bases are TGCAGCTCTGGACTAGACAACTACAATGAGCAGTTCTTC.

The rearrangement uses TRBV13 and TRBJ1-6, with D uncertain. The CDR3 consists of 15 residues. V was trimmed by 5 bases and J by 7 bases, leaving 15 bases between them. The germline CDR1 and CDR2 sequences are PRHDT and FYEKMQ (reference sequence). The CDR3 coding sequence is TGTGCCAGCAGCCCCACGGGCAATGGGAATTCACCCCTCCACTTT. As protein: CASSPTGNGNSPLHF.